This TCR beta chain was obtained from a study of blood T cell repertoires in COVID-19. About the research overall: Nucleic acid was either cDNA or gDNA, and it came from T cells, B-cell-depleted T cells, or PBMCs.

There are 15 residues in the CDR3. Trimming shortened V by 0 bases and J by 1 base, and 6 bases separated the two germline ends. CDR1 and CDR2 from the germline V gene are LGHNA and YSLEER. Participant ages covered roughly 18 to 90 years across around 25 US areas. Participants were placed into cohorts based on the clinical history they reported. Original processing notes: From reference gene primer amplification, estimates of nucleated cell counts were derived. Sequencing used immunoSEQ multiplex PCR; TCRdb keeps in-frame clones, though not all of them. The V and J calls and clone size are taken from that table; D and trimming were inferred from the DNA. The repertoire holds more than 300,000 clones, more than 85% seen once, with around 0.86% in the top ten.

The source of this sequence is a woman aged 35 to 49 who had been exposed to COVID-19. The V and J genes are TRBV4-3 and TRBJ1-4; D is undetermined. Sequences were obtained from PBMCs or T cells enriched from blood (not recorded which). The CDR3 region has the DNA TGCGCCAGCAGCCAAGAGACTGGAACTAATGAAAAACTGTTTTTT. The encoded protein is CASSQETGTNEKLFF.